A selection of T cell receptor beta chains follows, all from one sample in a study of T cells after yellow fever vaccination. TCRdb reprocessed the 5' RACE reads with MiXCR, giving one entry per CDR3 protein. The sample includes 50,000 or so distinct CDR3 sequences, roughly 7.4% of them seen just once. The starting material was CD8+ T cells sorted from PBMCs, obtained roughly 14 days after the first yellow fever vaccination. These receptors all stem from a young man who received the YFV17D yellow fever vaccine. CDR3s include the opening cysteine and the closing phenylalanine or tryptophan. The order of the fields is clone size, D gene, V gene, J gene, CDR3 DNA, CDR3 protein. D genes are given only for firm matches. Rows may omit the clone size; those that give it use once, few, many or a size class.

many,NA,TRBV5-5,TRBJ1-2,TGTGCCAGCAGCTTGGAGGTGACTTACTACTATGGCTACACCTTC,CASSLEVTYYYGYTF
many,TRBD2,TRBV15,TRBJ2-7,TGTGCCACCAGCGTGCGTGGGGGGGGCTACGAGCAGTACTTC,CATSVRGGGYEQYF
many,NA,TRBV7-6,TRBJ2-5,TGTGCCAGCAGCTCGCCCCCCGACGGGACCGGGGAGACCCAGTACTTC,CASSSPPDGTGETQYF
NA,NA,TRBV24-1,TRBJ2-1,TGTGCCACCAGTGAAGCAGGAGAGGGGTTCAATGAGCAGTTCTTC,CATSEAGEGFNEQFF
many,NA,TRBV5-4,TRBJ2-5,TGTGCCAGCAGCTTGGTGGAACAAGAGACCCAGTACTTC,CASSLVEQETQYF
few,NA,TRBV10-3,TRBJ1-1,TGTGCCATTCAGGTGCAGGGCACTGAAGCTTTCTTT,CAIQVQGTEAFF
NA,NA,TRBV5-1,TRBJ1-1,TGCGCCAGCAGCCCTACTTGGGTCCTGCAGGGGCAAGCTGAAGCTTTCTTT,CASSPTWVLQGQAEAFF
many,TRBD1,TRBV10-3,TRBJ2-5,TGTGCCATCAATCCCCGGGACAGGGATCAAGAGACCCAGTACTTC,CAINPRDRDQETQYF
few,NA,TRBV7-8,TRBJ1-3,TGTGCCAGCAGCTTATCGCCGGTCTCTGGAAACACCATATATTTT,CASSLSPVSGNTIYF
many,NA,TRBV27,TRBJ1-5,TGTGCCAGCAGCCACGGACAAATGGGCCAGCCCCAGCATTTT,CASSHGQMGQPQHF
many,NA,TRBV7-9,TRBJ1-1,TGTGCCAGCAGCCCAACCGCAGGGGAGGATCCTGAAGCTTTCTTT,CASSPTAGEDPEAFF
many,NA,TRBV24-1,TRBJ2-3,TGTGCCACCAGTGACCCCGACGGGCCAGATACGCAGTATTTT,CATSDPDGPDTQYF
many,NA,TRBV10-2,TRBJ2-5,TGCGCCAGCAGTGTGACTAGATCGAGGGAGACCCAGTACTTC,CASSVTRSRETQYF
many,NA,TRBV7-2,TRBJ1-2,TGTGCCAGCAGCTACCCCGGCTATGGCTACACCTTC,CASSYPGYGYTF
many,NA,TRBV4-3,TRBJ1-4,TGCGCCAGCAGCCTGAGATGGGGCAGACTTAATGAAAAACTGTTTTTT,CASSLRWGRLNEKLFF
many,NA,TRBV29-1,TRBJ1-2,TGCAGCGTCGTGACAGGACCCTATGGCTACACCTTC,CSVVTGPYGYTF
many,NA,TRBV7-2,TRBJ2-1,TGTGCCAGCAGCTCGTTAGGGGGGGGGAACAATGAGCAGTTCTTC,CASSSLGGGNNEQFF
many,TRBD1,TRBV7-9,TRBJ2-1,TGTGCCAGCAGCTTAGGCCGGACAGGGGGAGTCAATGAGCAGTTCTTC,CASSLGRTGGVNEQFF
few,TRBD2,TRBV4-3,TRBJ2-1,TGCGCCAGCAGCCAAAAGGAGTACGGGGGGGCATATGAGCAGTTCTTC,CASSQKEYGGAYEQFF
NA,NA,TRBV18,TRBJ2-7,TGTGCCAGCTCACCACCGATAGCCCTAGACGAGCAGTACTTC,CASSPPIALDEQYF
many,NA,TRBV2,TRBJ2-1,TGTGCCAGCACCCCGTTTAAAGGAACGTACAATGAGCAGTTCTTC,CASTPFKGTYNEQFF
many,NA,TRBV6-2/TRBV6-3,TRBJ2-3,TGTGCCAGCAGTTACTCGGAACGTGACCACACAGATACGCAGTATTTT,CASSYSERDHTDTQYF
many,TRBD2,TRBV5-4,TRBJ2-1,TGTGCCAGCAGCCGGACTAGCGGGGGCCACTCCTACAATGAGCAGTTCTTC,CASSRTSGGHSYNEQFF
NA,NA,TRBV7-9,TRBJ2-1,TGTGCCAGCAGCTTAGAGTTTCTAGCTTACAATGAGCAGTTCTTC,CASSLEFLAYNEQFF
many,NA,TRBV6-4,TRBJ2-2,TGTGCCAGCAGCTACCGAGGCGGGACCGGGGAGCTGTTTTTT,CASSYRGGTGELFF
many,TRBD2,TRBV7-2,TRBJ2-2,TGTGCCAGCAGGTTACTAGCGGGGGACACCGGGGAGCTGTTTTTT,CASRLLAGDTGELFF
many,NA,TRBV4-1,TRBJ1-5,TGCGCCAGCAGCCAAGGAAATCAGCCCCAGCATTTT,CASSQGNQPQHF
many,NA,TRBV5-1,TRBJ2-3,TGCGCCAGCAGCTTGGCCGCGGTTACGCAGTATTTT,CASSLAAVTQYF
few,NA,TRBV23-1,TRBJ2-3,TGCGCCAGCAGTCAAAATTTGGGAGACACAGATACGCAGTATTTT,CASSQNLGDTDTQYF
few,NA,TRBV7-6,TRBJ2-6,TGTGCCAGCAGCTTAGGCCTGGGAACTGGGGCCAACGTCCTGACTTTC,CASSLGLGTGANVLTF
many,NA,TRBV6-5,TRBJ2-7,TGTGCCAGCAGCCACTACGGCTATGACTACGAGCAGTACTTC,CASSHYGYDYEQYF
many,NA,TRBV5-6,TRBJ2-2,TGTGCCAGCAGCCCGGGCAACGGCCTGTGTCCCGGGGAGCTGTTTTTT,CASSPGNGLCPGELFF
many,TRBD2,TRBV5-1,TRBJ2-2,TGCGCCAGCTGCTATTCGGGGGGGACGAACACCGGGGAGCTGTTTTTT,CASCYSGGTNTGELFF